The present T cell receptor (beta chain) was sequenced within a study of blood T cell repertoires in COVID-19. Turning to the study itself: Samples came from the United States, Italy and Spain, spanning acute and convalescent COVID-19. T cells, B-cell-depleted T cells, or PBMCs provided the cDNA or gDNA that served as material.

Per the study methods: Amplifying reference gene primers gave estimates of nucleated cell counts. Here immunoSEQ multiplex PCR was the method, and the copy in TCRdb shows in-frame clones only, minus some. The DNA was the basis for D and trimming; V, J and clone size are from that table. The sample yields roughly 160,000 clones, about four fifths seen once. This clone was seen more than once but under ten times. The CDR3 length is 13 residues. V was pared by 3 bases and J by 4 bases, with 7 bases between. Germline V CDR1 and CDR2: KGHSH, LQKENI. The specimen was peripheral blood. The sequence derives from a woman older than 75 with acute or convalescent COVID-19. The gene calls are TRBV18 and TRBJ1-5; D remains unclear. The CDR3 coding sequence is TGTGCCAGCTCACCGGAGGGTAATCAGCCCCAGCATTTT. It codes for CASSPEGNQPQHF.